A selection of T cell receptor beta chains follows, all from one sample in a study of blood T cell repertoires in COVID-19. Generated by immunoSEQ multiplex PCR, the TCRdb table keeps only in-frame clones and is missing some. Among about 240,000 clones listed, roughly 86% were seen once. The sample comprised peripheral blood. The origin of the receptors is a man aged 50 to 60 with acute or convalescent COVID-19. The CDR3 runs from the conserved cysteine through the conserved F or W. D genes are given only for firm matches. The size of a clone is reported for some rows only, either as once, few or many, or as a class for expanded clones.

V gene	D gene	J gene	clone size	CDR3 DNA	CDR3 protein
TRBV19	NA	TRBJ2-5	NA	TGTGCCAGTAGTATACGGAGGGCGGAGACCCAGTACTTC	CASSIRRAETQYF
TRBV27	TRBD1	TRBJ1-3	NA	TGTGCCAGCAGTGAATACAGGGGTGGTTACGGAAACACCATATATTTT	CASSEYRGGYGNTIYF
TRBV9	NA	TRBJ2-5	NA	TGTGCCAGCAGCGTATACGGGAGCGAGACCCAGTACTTC	CASSVYGSETQYF
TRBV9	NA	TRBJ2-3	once	TGTGCCAGCAGCGGTGGAGGGGTTGGGTGGACAGATACGCAGTATTTT	CASSGGGVGWTDTQYF
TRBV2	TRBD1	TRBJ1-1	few	TGTGCCAGCAGTGGACAGGGGTTTCTGAACACTGAAGCTTTCTTT	CASSGQGFLNTEAFF
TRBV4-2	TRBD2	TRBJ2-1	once	TGTGCCAGCAGCCAAGCCTGGCGGGGGAGGGGCAATGAGCAGTTCTTC	CASSQAWRGRGNEQFF
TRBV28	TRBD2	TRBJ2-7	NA	TGTGCCAGCAGTTTATCTAGCGGGAGGACCGCTAAGCAGTACTTC	CASSLSSGRTAKQYF
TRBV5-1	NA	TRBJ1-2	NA	TGCGCCAGCAGCGTGGCGGTATCGACAACTCATGGCTACACCTTC	CASSVAVSTTHGYTF
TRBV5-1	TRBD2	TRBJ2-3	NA	TGCGCCAGCAGAAAACCTAGCGGGAGTTTAGATACGCAGTATTTT	CASRKPSGSLDTQYF
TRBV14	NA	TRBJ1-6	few	TGTGCCAGCAGCCGATCTGGGGGGTTCCTCGTTTCACCCCTCCACTTT	CASSRSGGFLVSPLHF
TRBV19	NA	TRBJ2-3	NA	TGTGCCAGTAGTAGATTCTCTTCAGGGGTGGAGGCAGATACGCAGTATTTT	CASSRFSSGVEADTQYF
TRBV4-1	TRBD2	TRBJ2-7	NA	TGCGCCAGCAGCCAAGAAGGTACTAGCGGGAGTGCCTACTCCTACGAGCAGTACTTC	CASSQEGTSGSAYSYEQYF
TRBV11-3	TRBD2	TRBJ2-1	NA	TGTGCCAGCAGCTTAGTCACTAGCGGTTGGGGGCAGTTCTTC	CASSLVTSGWGQFF
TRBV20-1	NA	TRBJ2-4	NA	TGCAGTGCTAGTCTGCCAGGGTCGGACAAAAACATTCAGTACTTC	CSASLPGSDKNIQYF
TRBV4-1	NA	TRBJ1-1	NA	TGCGCCAGCAGCCAAGAGGGAGAATTGAACACTGAAGCTTTCTTT	CASSQEGELNTEAFF
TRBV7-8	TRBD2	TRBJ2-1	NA	TGTGCCAGCAGCCCTTGGACTAGCGGGAGTTGGAATGAGCAGTTCTTC	CASSPWTSGSWNEQFF
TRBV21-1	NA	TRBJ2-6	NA	TGTGCCAGCAGGCAGGAGGACAGGGCGAATGCTGGGGCCAACGTCCTGACTTTC	CASRQEDRANAGANVLTF
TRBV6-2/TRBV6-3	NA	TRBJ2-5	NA	TGTGCCAGCAGTTACGTCCGGGGGGCTGGGGAGACCCAGTACTTC	CASSYVRGAGETQYF
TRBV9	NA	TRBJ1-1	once	TGTGCCAGCAGCGTAGTATCGTACACTGAAGCTTTCTTT	CASSVVSYTEAFF
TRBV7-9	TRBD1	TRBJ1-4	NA	TGTGCCAGCAGCTTAGAGTACGGACAGGGTGGGGCGGAGAAACTGTTTTTT	CASSLEYGQGGAEKLFF
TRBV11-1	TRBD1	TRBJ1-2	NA	TGTGCCAGCAGACCGATTAAAGGACAGGCCAGCCTCTTC	CASRPIKGQASLF
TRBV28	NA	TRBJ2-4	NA	TGTGCCAGCAGCCCCAACATTCTAGCCAAAAACATTCAGTACTTC	CASSPNILAKNIQYF
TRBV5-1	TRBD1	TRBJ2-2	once	TGCGCCAGCAGCTTGAGGACAGGGGACACCGGGGAGCTGTTTTTT	CASSLRTGDTGELFF
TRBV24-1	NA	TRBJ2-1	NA	TGTGCCACCAGTGGGGACTTGACCTACAATGAGCAGTTCTTC	CATSGDLTYNEQFF
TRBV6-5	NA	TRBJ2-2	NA	TGTGCCAGCAATCAGGGGACGACCGGGGAGCTGTTTTTT	CASNQGTTGELFF
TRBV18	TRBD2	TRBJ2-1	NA	TGTGCCAGCTCACCACCCGGCGGGGGATCAGAACTGATCTTC	CASSPPGGGSELIF
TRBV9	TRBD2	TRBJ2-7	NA	TGTGCCAGCAGCCCTCGCGGGAGGCCCTACGAGCAGTACTTC	CASSPRGRPYEQYF
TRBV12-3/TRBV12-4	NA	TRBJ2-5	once	TGTGCCAGCATTATTAGCCAAGAGACCCAGTACTTC	CASIISQETQYF
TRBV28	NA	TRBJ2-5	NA	TGTGCCAGCACCCGCGGGGCTACCCACCAAGAGACCCAGTACTTC	CASTRGATHQETQYF
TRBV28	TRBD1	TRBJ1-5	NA	TGTGCCAGCAGGGGCGGACAGGGGACTTTTCAGCCCCAGCATTTT	CASRGGQGTFQPQHF
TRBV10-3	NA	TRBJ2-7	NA	TGTGCCATCAGTGAGTCAGGGGGCTACGAGCAGTACTTC	CAISESGGYEQYF
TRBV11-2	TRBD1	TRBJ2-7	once	TGTGCCAGCAGCTCCCTGGGACAGGGGGCCGAGCAGTACTTC	CASSSLGQGAEQYF
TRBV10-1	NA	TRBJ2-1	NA	TGCGCCAGCAGTGACCCTTCAAAAGGGGGGGGAAACAATGAGCAGTTCTTC	CASSDPSKGGGNNEQFF
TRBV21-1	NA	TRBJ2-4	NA	TGTGCCAGCAGCTCAAGCCGCAGGGGGCACAGTTTTAGCGGAACCCCAGCCAAAAACATTCAGTACTTC	CASSSSRRGHSFSGTPAKNIQYF
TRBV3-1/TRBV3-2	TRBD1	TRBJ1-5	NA	TGTGCCAGCAGCCAAGCGGAGACAGGGGGCAAACAGCCCCAGCATTTT	CASSQAETGGKQPQHF
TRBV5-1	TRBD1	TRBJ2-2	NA	TGCGCCAGCACCCCCTGGACAGGGGGCGGCGGGGAGCTGTTTTTT	CASTPWTGGGGELFF
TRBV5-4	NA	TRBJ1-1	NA	TGTGCCAGCAGCTCGATGGTGGAAGCGTCGGAAGCTTTCTTT	CASSSMVEASEAFF
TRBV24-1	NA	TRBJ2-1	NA	TGTGCCACCAGTGATTCCCAGGGAATTACCTACAATGAGCAGTTCTTC	CATSDSQGITYNEQFF
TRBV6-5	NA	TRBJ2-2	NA	TGTGCCAGCAGTTCCTCCTACGATACCGGGGAGCTGTTTTTT	CASSSSYDTGELFF
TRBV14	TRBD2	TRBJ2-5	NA	TGTGCCAGCAGCCATGGTAGCGGGTTCCAAGAGACCCAGTACTTC	CASSHGSGFQETQYF
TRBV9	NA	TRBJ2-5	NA	TGTGCCAGCAGCGTAGATCCGGGGGGCCTAAAAGAGACCCAGTACTTC	CASSVDPGGLKETQYF
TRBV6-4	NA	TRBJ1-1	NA	TGTGCCAGCAGAACAGGTCCGGAGAATGAAGCTTTCTTT	CASRTGPENEAFF
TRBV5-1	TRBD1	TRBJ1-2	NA	TGCGCCAGCAGCTTGGGGGGACAGGAGAGCTATGGCTACACCTTC	CASSLGGQESYGYTF
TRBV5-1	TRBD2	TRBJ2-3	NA	TGCGCCAGCAGCTTGGGGGGAAGAGCGGGATCGATCACAGATACGCAGTATTTT	CASSLGGRAGSITDTQYF
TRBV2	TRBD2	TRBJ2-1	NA	TGTGCCAGCAGTGATGAGAGACTAGCGGGGGGGCCGGGTGAGCAGTTCTTC	CASSDERLAGGPGEQFF
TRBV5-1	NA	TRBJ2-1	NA	TGCGCCAGCAGCTTGGAAGAGCAAGCGACAGATGAGCAGTTCTTC	CASSLEEQATDEQFF
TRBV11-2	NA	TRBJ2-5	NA	TGTGCCAGCAGCTCGATGGGCATGGGGACCCAGTACTTC	CASSSMGMGTQYF
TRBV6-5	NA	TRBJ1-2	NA	TGTGCCAGCGGTACTAGTCTTAACTATGGCTACACCTTC	CASGTSLNYGYTF
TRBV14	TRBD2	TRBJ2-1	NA	TGTGCCAGCAGCCAAGTGTTGCTAGCGGGAGGGCGTTTCCACAATGAGCAGTTCTTC	CASSQVLLAGGRFHNEQFF
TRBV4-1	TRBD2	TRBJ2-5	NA	TGCGCCAGCAGCCAAGAGGCAAGGACTAGCGGCGGGACCCAGTACTTC	CASSQEARTSGGTQYF
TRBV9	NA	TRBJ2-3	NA	TGTGCCAGCAGCGTAGCGGGGGTCGGTACCACAGATACGCAGTATTTT	CASSVAGVGTTDTQYF